This entry is about one TCR beta chain. The antigen it binds to is not known. Base qualities were left out, and no much larger clone turns up one base away. Using the deep immunoSEQ assay, TCR CDR3 regions were amplified from genomic DNA by multiplex PCR. Extracted genomic DNA from each cell subset was spread evenly across all wells of several immunoSEQ 96-well plates, with each plate serving as a replicate. Each replicate PCR for sorted subsets received about 0.2 ug genomic DNA, equal to about 30,000 T cell genomes. Purified libraries were measured with a Qubit 3.0 fluorometer, size-checked on a Bioanalyzer 2100, and measured again with the KAPA Library Quantification kit. A separate single-read 150-cycle Illumina NextSeq 550 flow cell was used to sequence each immunoSEQ 96-well plate. Per the authors' processing: Because only junctional sequences without quality scores were contained in the immunoSEQ output, filtering matching that applied to full-length reads could not be performed. To assign V/J genes and CDR3, sequences were annotated against IMGT germline references using PyIR, a Python wrapper for IgBLAST v1.9. Any read was removed if the V/J assignment was weak (E-value above 1e-6), the CDR3 was missing, or the read contained stop codons, out-of-frame junctions, or ambiguous translated residues. V3J clonotypes were defined by identical inferred V gene, J gene, and CDR3 amino acid sequence. To compute the percentage overlap between repertoires, the number of shared unique clonotypes was divided by the size of the smaller repertoire. Three approaches were used to assess repertoire richness: RTK rarefaction, the Chao1 estimator, and Recon v2.1 estimates of unobserved clonotypes. OLGA was used to compute generation probabilities for all TCRbeta clonotypes that the gDNA method yielded from a handful of donors. What TCRdb holds here is the immuneACCESS table cut down to in-frame rearrangements. Part of the clones is not present; checked against another copy, under half of the missing clones reflect an unresolved V gene, and the others are unexplained. V and J calls and clone size are those listed in that table; D and trimming were worked out from the DNA. A total of about 610,000 clones appear in this sample, about 96% of them only once. The top ten clones comprise about 0.11% of the sample.

CD8 naive samples were obtained by positive selection for CCR7 among CD45RO-negative cells, yielding a CD45RA+CCR7+ population from which TemRA cells were excluded. The donors were healthy, HIV-negative adults with no recently reported acute infections or vaccinations. Only Caucasian adults living in Nashville, Tennessee, USA were represented among the donors. Blood was collected by leukapheresis, and PBMCs were isolated by Ficoll-Histopaque density gradient centrifugation and then cryopreserved in liquid nitrogen vapor phase. Analytical flow cytometry was used to check the purity and quantity of every magnetically sorted T cell population. Genomic DNA was isolated from each sorted fraction and quantified by UV absorbance on a Nanodrop 2000c. The data stem from a study of shared clonotypes between healthy human individuals (dated by TCRdb to the early 2020s). Concerning the study at large: Three men and a couple of women, aged 18 to 49 years, made up the cohort. For each donor, three plates each were used for CD4 naive and CD4 memory, two plates were used for CD8 naive, and one plate was used for CD8 memory. Blood TCR repertoires of 5 or 6 healthy adults were deeply sequenced to estimate repertoire size and the extent of clonotype sharing between individuals. Libraries were prepared and TCR repertoires were sequenced by different laboratories using diverse techniques, in order to increase sequencing depth and limit assay-specific biases. Each donor's leukapheresis produced roughly between about 0.8 and 10 billion PBMCs. Overall study outcomes, separate from this receptor: Estimated clonotype richness was generally larger for naive than for memory subsets. Based on pairwise subsampling, the degree of clonotype sharing among donors was expected to be affected by sequencing depth. Sampling was restricted to blood, and TCR repertoires in tissues likely differ from the TCR repertoires found in blood. Because the study included a small number of donors, the genetic and exposure-history diversity represented was limited. Even with the large sequencing depth, rarefaction of the sorted-subset datasets indicated that sequencing was incomplete. Clonotypes shared by all four sorted-subset donors showed higher generation probabilities than non-shared clonotypes. Around 5% of naive CD4, roughly 3.6% of naive CD8, about 2.5% of memory CD4, and roughly 0.4% of memory CD8 clonotypes were shared across a few donors.

The TCR was taken from a woman between 25 and 40 years old in good health. Source material: naive CD8+ T cells sorted from blood. What the cell subset or site label conveys for this sample: CD45RA+CCR7+.

This receptor carries the CDR3 CASSTLLAGVYNEQFF. The nucleotide sequence is TGTGCCAGTAGTACCCTTCTAGCGGGAGTTTACAATGAGCAGTTCTTC. Recombination joined TRBV19 with TRBJ2-1, with TRBD2 identical over 10 junction bases. Ends trimmed: V by 4 bases, J by 4 bases; bases unmatched to a gene: 7. Its CDR3 holds 16 amino acids, cysteine through phenylalanine. Of all the DNA, just the CDR3 is kept, 48 bases in frame from base 1. CDR1 LNHDA and CDR2 SQIVND are derived from the germline V gene (reference sequence).